The clone carrying this TCR beta chain was seen repeatedly, ten times or more. What it recognizes is unknown. The data were obtained in a study of identical twins. Study results and limitations: There was an excess of low generation probability in the out-of-frame alpha sequences that twins shared. There was more out-of-frame TCR alpha sharing in monozygotic twins than models estimated.

The length of the CDR3 is 13 residues. Trimming took off 5 bases at V and 4 bases at J, with 11 bases between the two ends. Germline V gene sequence: CDR1 MNHEY, CDR2 SMNVEV (reference sequence). TCRdb fed the 5' RACE reads into MiXCR, producing one record per CDR3 protein. The sample includes under 900,000 distinct CDR3 sequences, 18% of them seen just once. This sample was shared with a second study, whose subject was T cells expressing NK-cell markers. That study adds: Most of the eight sequenced donors tested HCMV-seropositive; one tested seronegative. Topping the CD3+CD56-NKG2C+ fraction as well were these clonotypes, in four donors.

Sequencing was done on a sample of PBMCs. This rearrangement joins TRBV27 to TRBJ1-2; maybe TRBD1 (6 bases). The clonotype comes from a young woman in good health. This chain's CDR3 is CASSPTGLYGYTF. CDR3 in DNA: TGTGCCAGCAGTCCAACAGGGCTCTATGGCTACACCTTC.